Listed here are 2 T cell receptor beta chains from one sample, sequenced in a study of blood T cell repertoires in COVID-19. Generated by immunoSEQ multiplex PCR, the TCRdb table keeps only in-frame clones and is missing some. The table records about 87,000 clones, around 87% of them present only once. The sequencing sample was made of peripheral blood. The source is a human donor with acute or convalescent COVID-19. The donor label of this sample is uncertain.

V usage is TRBV11-1 and J usage is TRBJ1-5; D ambiguous. Deletions cut 2 bases from V and 4 bases from J, with 6 bases between. Germline CDR1 and CDR2: SGHAT and FQDESV (reference sequence). The CDR3 is 13 residues long. The CDR3 nucleotides read TGTGCCAGCAGCTTAAATGAGAATCAGCCCCAGCATTTT. Translated: CASSLNENQPQHF. The entire variable domain, with the rest obtained from reference TRBV11-1 and TRBJ1-5, is as follows: EAEVAQSPRYKITEKSQAVAFWCDPISGHATLYWYRQILGQGPELLVQFQDESVVDDSQLPKDRFSAERLKGVDSTLKIQPAELGDSAMYLCASSLNENQPQHFGDGTRLSIL.

The chain employs TRBV7-9 and TRBJ1-1; no reliable D call. The V end was cut by 5 bases, the J end by 2 bases, with 18 bases between. This CDR3 is 16 amino acids long. Germline CDR1 SEHNR, CDR2 FQNEAQ (reference sequence). The CDR3 loop is CASSLKSTRTNTEAFF. CDR3 DNA sequence: TGTGCCAGCAGCCTTAAGTCGACAAGAACAAACACTGAAGCTTTCTTT.